The TCR beta chain under discussion was sequenced for a study of radiotherapy plus CTLA-4 blockade in lung cancer. Across the study: Disease control was seen in 31% of patients, objective responses in 15% to 20%.

Only in-frame clones appear in the TCRdb table, and some are missing; sequencing was by immunoSEQ multiplex PCR. The sample carries about 120,000 clones, 78% recorded once. Broader study findings: TCR clones originating in tumors grew in number in blood after radiotherapy plus ipilimumab.

A remark on this clone: Its matching antigen is unknown.

V lost 3 bases, J lost 4 bases, and 7 bases stayed unmatched. Germline CDR1 reads SGHDT; CDR2 reads YYEEEE. CDR3 size: 15 residues. The origin of this receptor is a human donor with non-small cell lung cancer who had a partial response to radiotherapy plus ipilimumab. The chain couples TRBV5-6 to TRBJ1-2, with 9 nucleotides matching TRBD1. The sequences come from peripheral blood, collected from a patient treated with radiotherapy plus ipilimumab. The CDR3 sequence: CASSYNRGRGYGYTF. In DNA form, the CDR3 reads TGTGCCAGCAGCTACAACAGGGGGCGCGGCTATGGCTACACCTTC.